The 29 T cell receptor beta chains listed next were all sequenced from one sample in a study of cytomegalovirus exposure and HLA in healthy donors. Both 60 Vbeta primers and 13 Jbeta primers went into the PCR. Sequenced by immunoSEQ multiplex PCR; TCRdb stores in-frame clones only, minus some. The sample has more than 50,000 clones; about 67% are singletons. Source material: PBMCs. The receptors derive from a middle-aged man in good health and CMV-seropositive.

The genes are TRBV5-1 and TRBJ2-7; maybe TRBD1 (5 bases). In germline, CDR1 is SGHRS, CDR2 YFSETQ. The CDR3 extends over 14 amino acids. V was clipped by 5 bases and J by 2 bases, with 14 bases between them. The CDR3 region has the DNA TGCGCCAGCAGGACCGCGCCAGGGACCTACGAGCAGTACTTC. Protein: CASRTAPGTYEQYF.

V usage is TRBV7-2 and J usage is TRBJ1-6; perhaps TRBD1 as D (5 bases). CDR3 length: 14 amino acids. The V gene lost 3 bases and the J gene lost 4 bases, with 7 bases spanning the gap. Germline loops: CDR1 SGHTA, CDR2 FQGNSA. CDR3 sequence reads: CASSFGTYNSPLHF. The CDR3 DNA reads TGTGCCAGCAGCTTCGGGACTTATAATTCACCCCTCCACTTT.

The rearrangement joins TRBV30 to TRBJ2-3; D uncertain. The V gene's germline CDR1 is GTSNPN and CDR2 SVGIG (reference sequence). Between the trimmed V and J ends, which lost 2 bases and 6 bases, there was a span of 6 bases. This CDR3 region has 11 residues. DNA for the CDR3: TGTGCCTGGAGTTCTCGGGATACGCAGTATTTT. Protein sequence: CAWSSRDTQYF.

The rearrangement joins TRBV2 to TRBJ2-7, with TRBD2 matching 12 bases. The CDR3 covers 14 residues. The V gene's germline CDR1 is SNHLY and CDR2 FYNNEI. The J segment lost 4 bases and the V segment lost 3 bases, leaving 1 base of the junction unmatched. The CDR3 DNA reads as TGTGCCAGCAGTGACACTAGCGGGGGGTACGAGCAGTACTTC. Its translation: CASSDTSGGYEQYF.

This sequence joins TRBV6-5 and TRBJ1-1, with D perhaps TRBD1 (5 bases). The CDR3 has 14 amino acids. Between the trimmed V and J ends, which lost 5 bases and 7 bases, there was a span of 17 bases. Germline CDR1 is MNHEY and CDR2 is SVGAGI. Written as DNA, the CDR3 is TGTGCCAGCAGTCGGGGGAACAGAAAAAATGAAGCTTTCTTT. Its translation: CASSRGNRKNEAFF.

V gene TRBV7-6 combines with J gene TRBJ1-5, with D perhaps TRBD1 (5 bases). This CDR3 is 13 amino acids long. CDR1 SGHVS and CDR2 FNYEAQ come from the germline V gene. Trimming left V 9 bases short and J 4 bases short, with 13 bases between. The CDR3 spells CASNDGGNQPQHF. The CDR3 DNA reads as TGTGCCAGTAACGACGGGGGGAATCAGCCCCAGCATTTT.

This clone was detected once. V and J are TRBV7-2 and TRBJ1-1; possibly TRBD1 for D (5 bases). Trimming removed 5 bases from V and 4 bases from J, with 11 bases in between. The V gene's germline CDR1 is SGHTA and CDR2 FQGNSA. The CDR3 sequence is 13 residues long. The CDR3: CASSPRRVTEAFF. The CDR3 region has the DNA TGTGCCAGCAGCCCTCGCAGGGTCACTGAAGCTTTCTTT.

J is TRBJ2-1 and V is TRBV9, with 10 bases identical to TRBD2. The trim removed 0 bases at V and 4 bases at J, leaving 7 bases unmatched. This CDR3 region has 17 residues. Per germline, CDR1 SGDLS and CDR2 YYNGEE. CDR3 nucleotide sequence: TGTGCCAGCAGCGTAGGGACTAGCGGAACCCTATACAATGAGCAGTTCTTC. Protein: CASSVGTSGTLYNEQFF.

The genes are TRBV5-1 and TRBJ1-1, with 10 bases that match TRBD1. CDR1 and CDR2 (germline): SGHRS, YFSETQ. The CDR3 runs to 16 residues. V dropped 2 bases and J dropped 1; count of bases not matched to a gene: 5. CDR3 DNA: TGCGCCAGCAGCTTTGGGACAGGGGCGGCGAACACTGAAGCTTTCTTT. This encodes CASSFGTGAANTEAFF.

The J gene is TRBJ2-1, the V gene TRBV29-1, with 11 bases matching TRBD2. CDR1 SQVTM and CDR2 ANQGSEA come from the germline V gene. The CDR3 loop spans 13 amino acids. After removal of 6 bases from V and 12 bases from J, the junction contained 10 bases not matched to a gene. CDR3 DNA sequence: TGCAGCGTGCTAGCGGGGGGACATCAAGGGCAGTTCTTC. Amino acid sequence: CSVLAGGHQGQFF.

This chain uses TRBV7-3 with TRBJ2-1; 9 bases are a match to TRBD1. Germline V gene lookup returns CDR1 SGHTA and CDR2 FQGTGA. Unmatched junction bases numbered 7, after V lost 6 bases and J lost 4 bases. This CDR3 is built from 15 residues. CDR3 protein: CASSFTGGRYNEQFF. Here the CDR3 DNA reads TGTGCCAGCAGTTTTACAGGGGGCAGATACAATGAGCAGTTCTTC.

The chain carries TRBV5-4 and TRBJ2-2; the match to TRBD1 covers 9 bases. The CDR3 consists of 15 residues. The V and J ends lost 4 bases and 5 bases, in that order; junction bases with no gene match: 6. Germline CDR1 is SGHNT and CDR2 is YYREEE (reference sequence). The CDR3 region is CASSQDRGGTGELFF. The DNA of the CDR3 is TGTGCCAGCAGCCAGGACAGGGGTGGAACCGGGGAGCTGTTTTTT.

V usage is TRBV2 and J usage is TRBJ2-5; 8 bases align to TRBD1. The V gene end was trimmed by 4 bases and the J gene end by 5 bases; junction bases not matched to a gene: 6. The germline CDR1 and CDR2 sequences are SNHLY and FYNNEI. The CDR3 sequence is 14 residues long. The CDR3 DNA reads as TGTGCCAGCAGTGTTTTCAGGGGGCGGGAGACCCAGTACTTC. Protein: CASSVFRGRETQYF. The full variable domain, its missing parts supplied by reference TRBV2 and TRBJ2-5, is EPEVTQTPSHQVTQMGQEVILRCVPISNHLYFYWYRQILGQKVEFLVSFYNNEISEKSEIFDDQFSVERPDGSNFTLKIRSTKLEDSAMYFCASSVFRGRETQYFGPGTRLLVL.

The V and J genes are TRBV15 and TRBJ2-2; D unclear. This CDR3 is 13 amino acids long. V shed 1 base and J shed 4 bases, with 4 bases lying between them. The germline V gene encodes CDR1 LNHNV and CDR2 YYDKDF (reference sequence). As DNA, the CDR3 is TGTGCCACCAGCAGAGGTCTCACCGGGGAGCTGTTTTTT. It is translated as CATSRGLTGELFF.

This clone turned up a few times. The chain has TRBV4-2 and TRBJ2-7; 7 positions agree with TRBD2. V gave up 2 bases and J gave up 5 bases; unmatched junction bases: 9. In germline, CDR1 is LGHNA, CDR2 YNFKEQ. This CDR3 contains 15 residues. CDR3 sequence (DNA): TGTGCCAGCAGCCAATCAGTGGGGGGGTACGACGAGCAGTACTTC. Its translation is CASSQSVGGYDEQYF.

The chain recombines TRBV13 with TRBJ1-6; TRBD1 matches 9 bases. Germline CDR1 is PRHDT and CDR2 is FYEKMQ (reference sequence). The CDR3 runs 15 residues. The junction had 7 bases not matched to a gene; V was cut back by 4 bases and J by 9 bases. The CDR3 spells CASSSGQGESSPLHF. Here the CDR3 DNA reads TGTGCCAGCAGCTCGGGACAGGGTGAGAGTTCACCCCTCCACTTT.

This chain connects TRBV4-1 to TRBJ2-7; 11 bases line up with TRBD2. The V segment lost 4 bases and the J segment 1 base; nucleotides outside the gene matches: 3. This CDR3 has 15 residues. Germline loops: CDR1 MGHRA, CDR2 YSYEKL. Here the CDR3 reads CASSPLAGGSYEQYF. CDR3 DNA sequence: TGCGCCAGCAGCCCTCTAGCGGGGGGATCCTACGAGCAGTACTTC.

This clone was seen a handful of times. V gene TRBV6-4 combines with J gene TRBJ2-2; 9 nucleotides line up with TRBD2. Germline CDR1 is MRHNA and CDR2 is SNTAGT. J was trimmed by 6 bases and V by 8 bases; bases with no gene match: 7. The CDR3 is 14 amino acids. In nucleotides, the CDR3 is TGTGCCAGCCGTATGACTAGCGGTGCCGGGGAGCTGTTTTTT. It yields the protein CASRMTSGAGELFF.

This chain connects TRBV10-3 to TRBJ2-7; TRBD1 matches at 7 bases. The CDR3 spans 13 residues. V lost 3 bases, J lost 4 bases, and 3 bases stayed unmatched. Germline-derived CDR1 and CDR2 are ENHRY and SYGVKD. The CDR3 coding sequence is TGTGCCATCAGTGAAGTGACAGGGTACGAGCAGTACTTC. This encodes CAISEVTGYEQYF.

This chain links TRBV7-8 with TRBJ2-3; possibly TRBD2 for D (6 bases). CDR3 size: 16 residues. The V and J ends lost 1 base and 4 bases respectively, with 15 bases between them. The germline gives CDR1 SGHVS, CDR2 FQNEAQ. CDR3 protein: CASSLESSLASDTQYF. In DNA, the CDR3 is TGTGCCAGCAGCTTAGAGTCAAGCCTAGCGTCAGATACGCAGTATTTT.

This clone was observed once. Here the CDR3 reads CASSSPVFEDGYTF. DNA for the CDR3: TGTGCCAGCAGTTCTCCCGTATTCGAGGATGGCTACACCTTC. The chain employs TRBV6-5 and TRBJ1-2, with D hard to call. V shed 4 bases and J shed 6 bases, with 15 bases lying between them. This CDR3 is 14 amino acids long. Per germline, CDR1 MNHEY and CDR2 SVGAGI.

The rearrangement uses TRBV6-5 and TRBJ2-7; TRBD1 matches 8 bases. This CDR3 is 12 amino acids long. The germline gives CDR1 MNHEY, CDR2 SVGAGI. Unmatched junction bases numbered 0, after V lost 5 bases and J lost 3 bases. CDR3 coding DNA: TGTGCCAGCAGTGGACAGGGCTACGAGCAGTACTTC. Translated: CASSGQGYEQYF.

CDR3 amino acids: CASSLGTENYGYTF. DNA for the CDR3: TGTGCCAGCAGTTTAGGAACAGAGAACTATGGCTACACCTTC. The V gene is TRBV27, the J gene TRBJ1-2; D not resolved. The CDR3 is 14 residues long. The ends were cut back, 2 bases at V and 2 bases at J, with 9 bases in the middle. Germline V gene sequence: CDR1 MNHEY, CDR2 SMNVEV (reference sequence).

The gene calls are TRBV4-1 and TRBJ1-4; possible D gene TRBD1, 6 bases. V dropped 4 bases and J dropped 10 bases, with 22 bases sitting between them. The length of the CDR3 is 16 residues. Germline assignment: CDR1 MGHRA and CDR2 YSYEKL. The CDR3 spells CASSPEGTTEDGKLFF. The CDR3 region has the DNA TGCGCCAGCAGCCCCGAAGGGACAACCGAAGATGGAAAACTGTTTTTT.

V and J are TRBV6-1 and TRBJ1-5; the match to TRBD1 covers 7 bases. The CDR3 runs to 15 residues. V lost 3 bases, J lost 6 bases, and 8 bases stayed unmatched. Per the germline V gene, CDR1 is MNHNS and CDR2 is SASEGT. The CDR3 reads CASSESGTVSQPQHF. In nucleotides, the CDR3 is TGTGCCAGCAGTGAGTCCGGGACAGTGAGTCAGCCCCAGCATTTT.

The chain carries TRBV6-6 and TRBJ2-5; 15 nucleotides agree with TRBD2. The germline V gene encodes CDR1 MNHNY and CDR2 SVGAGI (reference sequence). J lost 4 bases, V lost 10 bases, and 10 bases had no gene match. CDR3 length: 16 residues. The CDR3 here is CATTPGLAGGLETQYF. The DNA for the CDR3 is TGTGCCACCACGCCGGGACTAGCGGGGGGATTAGAGACCCAGTACTTC.

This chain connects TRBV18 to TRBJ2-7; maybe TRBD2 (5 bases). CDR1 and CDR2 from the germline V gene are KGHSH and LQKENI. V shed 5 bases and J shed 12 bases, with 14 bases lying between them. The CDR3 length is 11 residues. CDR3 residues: CASSSERSTYF. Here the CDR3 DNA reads TGTGCCAGCTCATCGGAGCGGAGCACGTACTTC.

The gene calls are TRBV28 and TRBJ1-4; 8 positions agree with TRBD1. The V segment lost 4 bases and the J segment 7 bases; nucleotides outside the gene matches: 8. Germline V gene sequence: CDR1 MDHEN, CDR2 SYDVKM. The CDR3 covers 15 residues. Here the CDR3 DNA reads TGTGCCAGCAGTTCAGGGACAGGCCGTACTGAAAAACTGTTTTTT. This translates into CASSSGTGRTEKLFF.

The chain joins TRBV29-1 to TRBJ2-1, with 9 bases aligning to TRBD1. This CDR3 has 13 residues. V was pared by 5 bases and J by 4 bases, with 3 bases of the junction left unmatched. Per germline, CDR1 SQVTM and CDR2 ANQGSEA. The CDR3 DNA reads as TGCAGCGTTACCGGGACAGGGTACAATGAGCAGTTCTTC. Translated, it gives CSVTGTGYNEQFF.